This TCR beta chain was retrieved from a study of T cell responses to AZD1222 COVID-19 vaccine. This CDR3 region has 13 residues. Trimming took off 0 bases at V and 5 bases at J, with 7 bases between the two ends. CDR1 is MGHRA, CDR2 YSYEKL, per germline. Using immunoSEQ multiplex PCR, the repertoire was profiled, and TCRdb retains in-frame clones only, with some absent. The sample lists about 110,000 clones, around 93% occurring once. J is TRBJ1-2 and V is TRBV4-1; D is unresolved. The input for sequencing was peripheral blood, taken 28 days after the second AZD1222 dose. This sequence was found in an adult who received the AZD1222 COVID-19 vaccine. CDR3 DNA: TGCGCCAGCAGCCAAGATGGCTTTTATGGCTACACCTTC. Translation gives CASSQDGFYGYTF.